The rows below give T cell receptor beta chains drawn from one sample of a study of T cell changes during pregnancy in multiple sclerosis. Measured with immunoSEQ multiplex PCR; TCRdb has only the in-frame clones, and not every one. This sample carries roughly 36,000 clones, approximately 91% of them seen once, and the ten largest clones take around 4.5%. Sample: peripheral blood, taken in the second trimester of pregnancy. The receptor set was obtained from a female donor in good health, enrolled as a control in a pregnancy study. Each CDR3 is given with its conserved first and last residue. A D gene is named only where the DNA matches it firmly. Expanded clones are given a class, and other clones once, few, many or no size at all.

NA	NA	TRBJ2-7	14	TRBV2	TGTGCCAGCAGTGATGACAGGCAGAAACGCGAGCAGTACTTC	CASSDDRQKREQYF
NA	TRBD2	TRBJ2-2	15	TRBV30	TGTGCCTCACTCTGGGGGGAGGGAAACACCGGGGAGCTGTTTTTT	CASLWGEGNTGELFF
NA	TRBD2	TRBJ2-3	16	TRBV4-2	TGTGCCAGCAGCCCTAAGCGGGGGGGGGACACAGATACGCAGTATTTT	CASSPKRGGDTDTQYF
NA	TRBD2	TRBJ2-3	18	TRBV18	TGTGCCAGCTCCCTCGTAGGGACTAGCGGGGGGGCCACAGATACGCAGTATTTT	CASSLVGTSGGATDTQYF
once	TRBD1	TRBJ2-5	15	TRBV18	TGTGCCAGCTCATCCACGGGACAGGCCCAAGAGACCCAGTACTTC	CASSSTGQAQETQYF
few	TRBD1	TRBJ1-1	15	TRBV18	TGTGCCAGCTCATCCGAGGGGGCAGGATTCACTGAAGCTTTCTTT	CASSSEGAGFTEAFF
NA	NA	TRBJ1-2	14	TRBV27	TGTGCCAGCAGGGTTTATGGGGGCAGCGGTGGCTACACCTTC	CASRVYGGSGGYTF
NA	NA	TRBJ1-2	15	TRBV10-3	TGTGCCATCAGGTCATCGACCCAGGGCGCGGATGGCTACACCTTC	CAIRSSTQGADGYTF
NA	NA	TRBJ1-6	15	TRBV5-1	TGCGCCAGCAGCTTGGACAGGTTTAATAATTCACCCCTCCACTTT	CASSLDRFNNSPLHF
NA	TRBD2	TRBJ2-7	14	TRBV5-4	TGTGCCAGCAGCGTAACTAGCGGCTCCTACGAGCAGTACTTC	CASSVTSGSYEQYF
NA	NA	TRBJ2-7	15	TRBV28	TGTGCCAGCAGTTTATATTATCGGGCGGGTAGCGAGCAGTACTTC	CASSLYYRAGSEQYF
NA	TRBD2	TRBJ2-1	15	TRBV9	TGTGCCAGCAGCGCTGGCGGGGGGGCCGAGGGTGAGCAGTTCTTC	CASSAGGGAEGEQFF
NA	NA	TRBJ2-7	14	TRBV14	TGTGCCAGCAGCCTCTGGGACGGGACATACGAGCAGTACTTC	CASSLWDGTYEQYF
NA	NA	TRBJ1-3	14	TRBV7-2	TGTGCCAGCAGCACGAGGACAGTTACTAGAGCCATATATTTT	CASSTRTVTRAIYF
NA	TRBD1	TRBJ1-2	15	TRBV2	TGTGCCAGCAGTGAAACCGGGACAGGGCGAGATGGCTACACCTTC	CASSETGTGRDGYTF
NA	TRBD1	TRBJ1-2	16	TRBV19	TGTGCCAGTAGTCCGGGGACAGGGTGGACTAACTATGGCTACACCTTC	CASSPGTGWTNYGYTF
NA	NA	TRBJ1-3	13	TRBV6-1	TGTGCCAGCAGTGAAGCGGGGGGGGAAACCATATATTTT	CASSEAGGETIYF
medium-sized	TRBD1	TRBJ1-1	15	TRBV6-4	TGTGCCAGCAGTGACGGGGCAGGGGGAAGCACTGAAGCTTTCTTT	CASSDGAGGSTEAFF
NA	TRBD2	TRBJ2-7	12	TRBV19	TGTGCCAGTAGTGGGGGGGCCTACGAGCAGTACTTC	CASSGGAYEQYF
NA	NA	TRBJ1-3	15	TRBV21-1	TGTGCCAGTCCCAGACAGGGAGTAGCCGGAAACACCATATATTTT	CASPRQGVAGNTIYF
once	TRBD1	TRBJ1-1	13	TRBV25-1	TGTGCCAGCAACCCGACAGGGGCCTTTGAAGCTTTCTTT	CASNPTGAFEAFF
NA	NA	TRBJ2-1	16	TRBV14	TGTGCCAGCAGCCCAGGGGACGAGAGCTCCTACAATGAGCAGTTCTTC	CASSPGDESSYNEQFF
once	NA	TRBJ2-2	13	TRBV7-9	TGTGCCAGCAGCCGCGGATCTACCGGGGAGCTGTTTTTT	CASSRGSTGELFF
NA	NA	TRBJ1-2	17	TRBV28	TGTGCCAGCAGGCAGGACAAAGGGGGGGAATGGAACTATGGCTACACCTTC	CASRQDKGGEWNYGYTF
NA	TRBD1	TRBJ1-2	14	TRBV13	TGTGCCAGCAGCCGCCGGACAGGGGACTATGGCTACACCTTC	CASSRRTGDYGYTF
NA	NA	TRBJ1-1	13	TRBV6-1	TGTGCCACTACGGGGTATTGGAACACTGAAGCTTTCTTT	CATTGYWNTEAFF
once	TRBD2	TRBJ2-7	18	TRBV7-6	TGTGCCAGCAGCCCTAAGGGACTAGCGGGAGGGCGTCGTGACGAGCAGTACTTC	CASSPKGLAGGRRDEQYF
NA	NA	TRBJ2-7	15	TRBV7-3	TGTGCCAGCAGCTTACAGGAGGGACAGACCTACGAGCAGTACTTC	CASSLQEGQTYEQYF
NA	NA	TRBJ2-1	13	TRBV6-4	TGTGCCAGCAGTCGCGGGACTGCCAATGAGCAGTTCTTC	CASSRGTANEQFF
NA	NA	TRBJ2-1	13	TRBV7-3	TGTGCCAGCGGGGACACGGCGAGGGCCAAGCAGTTCTTC	CASGDTARAKQFF
NA	TRBD2	TRBJ2-5	15	TRBV4-1	TGCGCCAGCAGCCAAGCACCAGCGGGGGGGCCGACCCAGTACTTC	CASSQAPAGGPTQYF
NA	TRBD1	TRBJ2-3	15	TRBV5-1	TGCGCCAGCAGCCCCGACAGGGGAGGAACAGATACGCAGTATTTT	CASSPDRGGTDTQYF